This TCR beta chain emerged from a study of CD8 T cells in ankylosing spondylitis. The study's findings and limits: Both synovial fluid and blood in reactive arthritis had previously been reported to carry some motif variants. One TCR beta motif, made up of fewer than 10 highly homologous variants, appeared characteristic of ankylosing spondylitis blood. Within matched ankylosing spondylitis synovial fluid, disease-linked clones were reportedly significantly enriched.

As for this clonotype: What it recognizes is unknown.

Quantitative molecular-barcoded 5'-RACE generated the TCR beta libraries. TCRdb re-called the 5' RACE reads through MiXCR, storing one row per CDR3 protein. Of nearly 350,000 distinct CDR3 sequences listed, over 12% are singletons. The sequence derives from a male donor with ankylosing spondylitis or in good health (not recorded which). Sequencing input: blood, either unsorted or a sorted T cell fraction (not recorded which).

The CDR3 nucleotides read TGTGCCAGCAGTTTCAGGGGGCAAGTTAGCCATGGCTACACCTTC. Protein: CASSFRGQVSHGYTF. The rearrangement uses TRBV12-3 or TRBV12-4 and TRBJ1-2; 8 bases align to TRBD1. The length of the CDR3 is 15 residues. Trimming at V came to 3 bases and at J to 6 bases, leaving 9 bases not matched to a gene.